This section outlines one T cell receptor (beta chain) sequence together with its context. The target antigen is unknown. By way of CD45RO/CCR7/CD25/CD127/CD95/CD27, the CD4+ regulatory, stem cell-like memory, central memory and naive cells were sorted. Populations isolated by sorting all had purity greater than 95%. This sample is part of a study of beta chain features in type 1 diabetes. Looking at the study overall: Sorted cells examined across all samples numbered around 99,000,000. Study-wide results and limits: People with Type 1 diabetes carried modestly yet significantly shorter TCRB CDR3s in all four CD4+ subsets. Patients and controls would be equally affected if PCR favored shorter templates.

V lost 2 bases and J lost 5, with 13 bases in between. Germline lookup yields CDR1 KGHSH and CDR2 LQKENI. The CDR3 has 15 amino acids. The investigators reverse transcribed all of the isolated RNA, so they sequenced expressed TCRB transcripts. Sequencing used immunoSEQ multiplex PCR; TCRdb keeps in-frame clones, though not all of them. The sample shows 100,000 to 150,000 clones, roughly 10% of them seen only once. Sequencing was carried out using central memory CD4+ T cells from blood. The origin of this receptor is a man aged 25-40 years with type 1 diabetes. J is TRBJ2-1 and V is TRBV18; perhaps TRBD1 as D (6 bases). The CDR3 DNA reads as TGTGCCAGCTCACCAACTCTGGCAGGGGACAATGAGCAGTTCTTC. Protein product: CASSPTLAGDNEQFF.